Listed below are T cell receptor beta chains from one sample, sequenced in a study of siplizumab effects on memory and regulatory T cells. Generated by immunoSEQ multiplex PCR, the TCRdb table keeps only in-frame clones and is missing some. The sample consists of about 50,000 clones, less than 90% of them appearing once. Sequencing was performed on naive CD8+ T cells sorted from blood. These receptors were collected from a human donor in good health. CDR3s include the opening cysteine and the closing phenylalanine or tryptophan. The order of the fields is D gene, V gene, clone size, CDR3 length, J gene, CDR3 DNA, CDR3 protein. A D gene is named only where the DNA matches it firmly. A row's size may be missing; if present it is once, few, many or a size class.

D: TRBD2; V: TRBV7-3; size: once; length: 15; J: TRBJ2-1; DNA: TGTGCCAGCAGCTTGAGGACTAGCGGTTTCAATGAGCAGTTCTTC; CDR3: CASSLRTSGFNEQFF
D: .; V: TRBV7-2; size: .; length: 16; J: TRBJ1-1; DNA: TGTGCCAGCAGCTCCCACTCGGACCAGCGGAACACTGAAGCTTTCTTT; CDR3: CASSSHSDQRNTEAFF
D: .; V: TRBV29-1; size: .; length: 12; J: TRBJ2-7; DNA: TGCAGCGTTTACCCCCGAGCATACGAGCAGTACTTC; CDR3: CSVYPRAYEQYF
D: .; V: TRBV7-9; size: .; length: 14; J: TRBJ1-5; DNA: TGTGCCAGCAGCTTCGGACTTAGCAATCAGCCCCAGCATTTT; CDR3: CASSFGLSNQPQHF
D: .; V: TRBV27; size: .; length: 11; J: TRBJ1-1; DNA: TGTGCCAGCAGTTTCGGGACTGAAGCTTTCTTT; CDR3: CASSFGTEAFF
D: .; V: TRBV19; size: .; length: 17; J: TRBJ2-2; DNA: TGTGCCAGTAGTATCCTTAGGAGGGGGTCCACCACCGGGGAGCTGTTTTTT; CDR3: CASSILRRGSTTGELFF
D: TRBD1; V: TRBV7-2; size: .; length: 15; J: TRBJ1-3; DNA: TGTGCCAGCAGCTCGGTGGCAGGGGGAGGGAACACCATATATTTT; CDR3: CASSSVAGGGNTIYF
D: .; V: TRBV5-1; size: .; length: 13; J: TRBJ2-7; DNA: TGCGCCAGCAGCGACGGGGGGCTCTACGAGCAGTACTTC; CDR3: CASSDGGLYEQYF
D: TRBD2; V: TRBV2; size: .; length: 15; J: TRBJ2-3; DNA: TGTGCCAGCAGTGTTCTAGCGGGATCGGCAGATACGCAGTATTTT; CDR3: CASSVLAGSADTQYF
D: TRBD1; V: TRBV6-5; size: .; length: 16; J: TRBJ1-1; DNA: TGTGCCAGCAGTTACTTGACAGGGGGCGTAGGACGCGAAGCTTTCTTT; CDR3: CASSYLTGGVGREAFF
D: TRBD1; V: TRBV6-1; size: .; length: 15; J: TRBJ1-2; DNA: TGTGCCAGCACCGATACGGGGACAGGGGATTATGGCTACACCTTC; CDR3: CASTDTGTGDYGYTF
D: .; V: TRBV11-2; size: .; length: 16; J: TRBJ1-6; DNA: TGTGCCAGCAGCTTAGAGGGGGGCAGGATCCTCTCACCCCTCCACTTT; CDR3: CASSLEGGRILSPLHF
D: TRBD1; V: TRBV7-9; size: .; length: 18; J: TRBJ2-3; DNA: TGTGCCAGCAGCTTAGTCTGGAGACAGGGGGATCTGGGAGATACGCAGTATTTT; CDR3: CASSLVWRQGDLGDTQYF
D: TRBD1; V: TRBV2; size: .; length: 13; J: TRBJ2-7; DNA: TGTGCCACCCGGGACAGGGAGGCGTACGAGCAGTACTTC; CDR3: CATRDREAYEQYF
D: .; V: TRBV7-6; size: .; length: 16; J: TRBJ1-1; DNA: TGTGCCAGCAGCTTAGTGAGCAGGGGAGATAATACTGAAGCTTTCTTT; CDR3: CASSLVSRGDNTEAFF
D: .; V: TRBV6-5; size: .; length: 15; J: TRBJ1-4; DNA: TGTGCCAGCAGCCAACTCATGGACAGAAATGAAAAACTGTTTTTT; CDR3: CASSQLMDRNEKLFF
D: .; V: TRBV6-5; size: .; length: 14; J: TRBJ1-1; DNA: TGTGCCAGCAGGTTAGAACCCCAGTTTACTGAAGCTTTCTTT; CDR3: CASRLEPQFTEAFF
D: .; V: TRBV29-1; size: .; length: 15; J: TRBJ1-1; DNA: TGCAGCGTTGTGGGGGACCATAAGGTATGGACTGAAGCTTTCTTT; CDR3: CSVVGDHKVWTEAFF
D: .; V: TRBV7-9; size: .; length: 17; J: TRBJ2-6; DNA: TGTGCCAGCAGCTTACCGACAGCCTACTCTGGGGCCAACGTCCTGACTTTC; CDR3: CASSLPTAYSGANVLTF
D: TRBD1; V: TRBV7-9; size: .; length: 17; J: TRBJ1-2; DNA: TGTGCCACCCCAGAATGGACAGGGGAGACACCCGCCCCCGGCTACACCTTC; CDR3: CATPEWTGETPAPGYTF
D: .; V: TRBV4-1; size: .; length: 14; J: TRBJ1-1; DNA: TGCGCCAGCAGAGCCAAGGGCGGGGACACTGAAGCTTTCTTT; CDR3: CASRAKGGDTEAFF
D: TRBD1; V: TRBV9; size: .; length: 16; J: TRBJ1-1; DNA: TGTGCCAGCAGCCCCCCGGGACAGGGGGCACACACTGAAGCTTTCTTT; CDR3: CASSPPGQGAHTEAFF
D: TRBD1; V: TRBV12-5; size: .; length: 17; J: TRBJ1-4; DNA: TGTGCTAGTGGTTTGGTACGCGGACAGGGGTTTGAAGAAAAACTGTTTTTT; CDR3: CASGLVRGQGFEEKLFF
D: .; V: TRBV7-9; size: .; length: 15; J: TRBJ1-1; DNA: TGTGCCAGCAGCCCAAAGGACGTGACGAACACTGAAGCTTTCTTT; CDR3: CASSPKDVTNTEAFF
D: TRBD1; V: TRBV5-6; size: .; length: 13; J: TRBJ2-5; DNA: TGTGCCAGCAGCGGGACAGGTGGCGAGACCCAGTACTTC; CDR3: CASSGTGGETQYF
D: TRBD2; V: TRBV7-6; size: .; length: 15; J: TRBJ2-7; DNA: TGTGCCAGCAGCTTAACTACACTAGCGGGCTACGAGCAGTACTTC; CDR3: CASSLTTLAGYEQYF
D: TRBD1; V: TRBV14; size: .; length: 14; J: TRBJ2-7; DNA: TGTGCCAGCAGCGTGACAGGGGGCTCCTACGAGCAGTACTTC; CDR3: CASSVTGGSYEQYF
D: .; V: TRBV11-2; size: .; length: 16; J: TRBJ2-7; DNA: TGTGCCAGCTCGGAGCTCCCTAGCTTTCTCTCCTACGAGCAGTACTTC; CDR3: CASSELPSFLSYEQYF
D: TRBD1; V: TRBV12-5; size: .; length: 16; J: TRBJ2-2; DNA: TGTGCTAGTGGTCCGGGACAGACGACGAACACCGGGGAGCTGTTTTTT; CDR3: CASGPGQTTNTGELFF
D: .; V: TRBV6-5; size: .; length: 14; J: TRBJ1-2; DNA: TGTGCCAGCAGTTACTCGGAGGGTGGCTATGGCTACACCTTC; CDR3: CASSYSEGGYGYTF
D: .; V: TRBV9; size: .; length: 15; J: TRBJ2-7; DNA: TGTGCCAGCAGCGTATCCCCAGGGTCCTCCTACGAGCAGTACTTC; CDR3: CASSVSPGSSYEQYF
D: .; V: TRBV7-9; size: .; length: 15; J: TRBJ1-2; DNA: TGTGCCAGCAGCTTCTCTACAGGACCTAACTATGGCTACACCTTC; CDR3: CASSFSTGPNYGYTF
D: TRBD1; V: TRBV15; size: .; length: 15; J: TRBJ2-7; DNA: TGTGCCACCAGCAAAAACCGGGACAGATCCTACGAGCAGTACTTC; CDR3: CATSKNRDRSYEQYF
D: .; V: TRBV7-8; size: .; length: 14; J: TRBJ1-5; DNA: TGTGCCAGCGAGTGGGGGGAGGGTAATCAGCCCCAGCATTTT; CDR3: CASEWGEGNQPQHF
D: TRBD2; V: TRBV5-6; size: .; length: 16; J: TRBJ2-7; DNA: TGTGCCAGCAGCCAGGCAAGCGGGGGGTTCTCCTACGAGCAGTACTTC; CDR3: CASSQASGGFSYEQYF
D: .; V: TRBV6-5; size: .; length: 13; J: TRBJ2-1; DNA: TGTGCCAGCAGTTACTCGGACGAGGTGGAGCAGTTCTTC; CDR3: CASSYSDEVEQFF
D: .; V: TRBV29-1; size: .; length: 11; J: TRBJ2-7; DNA: TGCAGCGGCGGTGGTGCAAACGAGCAGTACTTC; CDR3: CSGGGANEQYF
D: TRBD1; V: TRBV5-1; size: .; length: 15; J: TRBJ2-1; DNA: TGCGCCAGCAGCTCACAGGACAGGGCGGAGGGTGAGCAGTTCTTC; CDR3: CASSSQDRAEGEQFF
D: .; V: TRBV7-8; size: .; length: 14; J: TRBJ2-2; DNA: TGTGCCAGCAGCTTAGCGGGCGCGGCCGGGGAGCTGTTTTTT; CDR3: CASSLAGAAGELFF
D: .; V: TRBV27; size: few; length: 13; J: TRBJ1-4; DNA: TGTGCCACCAGCGGAGCGAGTAATGAAAAACTGTTTTTT; CDR3: CATSGASNEKLFF
D: .; V: TRBV12-5; size: .; length: 16; J: TRBJ1-5; DNA: TGTGCTAGTGGTTCGGCCGATACGGGGCCCAATCAGCCCCAGCATTTT; CDR3: CASGSADTGPNQPQHF
D: TRBD2; V: TRBV10-2; size: .; length: 14; J: TRBJ2-1; DNA: TGCGCCAGTTCCCAAGGACTAGCGTACAATGAGCAGTTCTTC; CDR3: CASSQGLAYNEQFF
D: .; V: TRBV2; size: .; length: 14; J: TRBJ2-3; DNA: TGTGCCAGCAGGACCCCGGACAGTTCAGATACGCAGTATTTT; CDR3: CASRTPDSSDTQYF
D: .; V: TRBV4-1; size: .; length: 15; J: TRBJ1-1; DNA: TGCGCCAGCAGGCAAGGGCTGGTCATGAACACTGAAGCTTTCTTT; CDR3: CASRQGLVMNTEAFF
D: TRBD1; V: TRBV5-1; size: .; length: 18; J: TRBJ2-2; DNA: TGCGCCAGCAGCTTAAAGGCGTCGGACAGGGGCTTAGCCGGGGAGCTGTTTTTT; CDR3: CASSLKASDRGLAGELFF
D: .; V: TRBV7-9; size: .; length: 12; J: TRBJ2-2; DNA: TGTGCCAGCATGTTAGCTGCCGGGGAGCTGTTTTTT; CDR3: CASMLAAGELFF
D: TRBD2; V: TRBV4-1; size: once; length: 15; J: TRBJ2-1; DNA: TGCGCCAGCAGCGAAACTAGCGGGGGGGCCGGTGAGCAGTTCTTC; CDR3: CASSETSGGAGEQFF
D: .; V: TRBV7-6; size: .; length: 18; J: TRBJ2-1; DNA: TGTGCCAGCAGCACGGGACCGAAAGGGGGTCCCAACTACAATGAGCAGTTCTTC; CDR3: CASSTGPKGGPNYNEQFF
D: .; V: TRBV27; size: .; length: 15; J: TRBJ1-1; DNA: TGTGCCAGCAGGGTTCTTGGGACCAGAGCCACTGAAGCTTTCTTT; CDR3: CASRVLGTRATEAFF
D: TRBD1; V: TRBV5-4; size: .; length: 15; J: TRBJ1-2; DNA: TGTGCCAGCAGCTTGCCTAGACAGGGACTATATGGCTACACCTTC; CDR3: CASSLPRQGLYGYTF
D: TRBD1; V: TRBV25-1; size: .; length: 13; J: TRBJ1-2; DNA: TGTGCCAGCAGGGAACGACAGGGTGGTGGCTACACCTTC; CDR3: CASRERQGGGYTF
D: .; V: TRBV5-1; size: .; length: 15; J: TRBJ1-1; DNA: TGCGCCAGCAGCTTGTGGGCGGTCGAGGACACTGAAGCTTTCTTT; CDR3: CASSLWAVEDTEAFF
D: .; V: TRBV28; size: .; length: 15; J: TRBJ2-3; DNA: TGTGCCAGCAGCCGGGGAGCAGCAGGGCCAGATACGCAGTATTTT; CDR3: CASSRGAAGPDTQYF